The 5 T cell receptor beta chains in this list originate from one sample, sequenced in a study of identical twins. TCRdb reprocessed the 5' RACE reads via MiXCR and lists one record per CDR3 protein. Of approximately 690,000 distinct CDR3 sequences in the sample, approximately 6% were seen once. Sequenced input: naive T cells sorted from blood. The receptors were sampled from a man between 18 and 29 years old in good health.

V is TRBV12-3 or TRBV12-4 and J is TRBJ1-1, with TRBD1 as a possible D gene (5 bases). The germline V and J ends were trimmed by 7 bases and 0 bases, with 15 bases remaining between them. This CDR3 region has 15 residues. The CDR3: CASTTPAGMNTEAFF. Written as DNA, the CDR3 is TGTGCCAGCACAACCCCGGCAGGGATGAACACTGAAGCTTTCTTT.

V gene TRBV29-1 combines with J gene TRBJ1-1, with a tentative D call TRBD1 (6 bases). V was clipped by 6 bases and J by 10 bases, with 12 bases between them. The CDR3 sequence is 10 residues long. The germline V gene has CDR1 SQVTM and CDR2 ANQGSEA. The DNA for the CDR3 is TGCAGCGTCAAGGGGGAGGTAGCTTTCTTT. This codes for CSVKGEVAFF.

This clonotype was counted at least ten times. The V and J genes are TRBV27 and TRBJ1-5, with D tentatively TRBD1 (5 bases). Germline loops: CDR1 MNHEY, CDR2 SMNVEV (reference sequence). CDR3 length equals 13 residues. V dropped 8 bases and J dropped 3 bases, with 11 bases sitting between them. Here the CDR3 reads CASGAGSNQPQHF. Here the CDR3 DNA reads TGTGCCAGCGGGGCGGGTTCCAATCAGCCCCAGCATTTT.

This clonotype was observed many times. The rearrangement uses TRBV12-3 or TRBV12-4 and TRBJ2-7, with D tentatively TRBD1 or TRBD2 (5 bases each). The CDR3 is made up of 15 amino acids. The germline V and J ends were trimmed by 5 bases and 0 bases, with 14 bases remaining between them. The CDR3 loop reads CASSRTGTSSYEQYV. The CDR3 DNA reads as TGTGCCAGCAGTAGAACCGGGACGTCCTCCTACGAGCAGTACGTC.

This clonotype came up a few times. The rearrangement uses TRBV18 and TRBJ2-3; D perhaps matches TRBD2 (6 bases). In germline, CDR1 is KGHSH, CDR2 LQKENI. The CDR3 has 16 amino acids. The V and J ends lost 4 bases and 0 bases respectively, with 14 bases between them. DNA of the CDR3: TGTGCCAGCTCACAAGGAACTAGCTTGAGCACAGATACGCAGTATTTT. Protein sequence: CASSQGTSLSTDTQYF.